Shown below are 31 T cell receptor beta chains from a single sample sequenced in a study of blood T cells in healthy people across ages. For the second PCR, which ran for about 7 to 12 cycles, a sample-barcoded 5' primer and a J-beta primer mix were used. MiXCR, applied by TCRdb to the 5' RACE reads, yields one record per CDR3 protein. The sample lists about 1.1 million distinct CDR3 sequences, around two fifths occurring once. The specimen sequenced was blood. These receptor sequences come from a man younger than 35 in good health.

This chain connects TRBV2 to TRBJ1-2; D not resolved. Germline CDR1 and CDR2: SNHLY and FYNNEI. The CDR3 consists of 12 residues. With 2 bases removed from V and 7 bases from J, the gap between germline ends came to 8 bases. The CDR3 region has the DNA TGTGCCAGCAGTGAACGGGCGCTTGGCTACACCTTC. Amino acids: CASSERALGYTF.

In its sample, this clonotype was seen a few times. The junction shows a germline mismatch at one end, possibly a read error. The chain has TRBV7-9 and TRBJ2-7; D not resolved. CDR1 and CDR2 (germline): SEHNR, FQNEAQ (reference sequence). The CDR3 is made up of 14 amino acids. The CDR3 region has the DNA TGTGCCAGTAGCTTAGCAGGCCCCTACAATGAGCAGTACTTC. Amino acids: CASSLAGPYNEQYF.

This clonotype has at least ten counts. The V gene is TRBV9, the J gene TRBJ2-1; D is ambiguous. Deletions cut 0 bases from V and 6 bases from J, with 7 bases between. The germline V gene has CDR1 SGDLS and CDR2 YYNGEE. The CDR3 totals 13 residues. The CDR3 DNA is TGTGCCAGCAGCGTAGGAGACACCAATGAGCAGTTCTTC. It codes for CASSVGDTNEQFF.

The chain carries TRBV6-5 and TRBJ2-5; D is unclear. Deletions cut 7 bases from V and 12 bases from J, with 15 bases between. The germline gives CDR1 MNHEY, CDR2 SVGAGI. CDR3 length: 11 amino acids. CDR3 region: CASNSFGTEYF. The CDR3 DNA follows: TGTGCCAGCAACAGTTTCGGCACGGAGTACTTC.

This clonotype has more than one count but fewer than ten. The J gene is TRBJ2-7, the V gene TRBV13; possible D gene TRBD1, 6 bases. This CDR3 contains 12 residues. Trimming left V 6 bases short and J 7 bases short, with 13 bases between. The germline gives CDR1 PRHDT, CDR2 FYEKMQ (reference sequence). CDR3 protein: CASSSGTNEQYF. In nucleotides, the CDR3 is TGTGCCAGCAGTTCCGGGACAAATGAGCAGTACTTC. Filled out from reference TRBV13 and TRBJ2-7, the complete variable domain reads AAGVIQSPRHLIKEKRETATLKCYPIPRHDTVYWYQQGPGQDPQFLISFYEKMQSDKGSIPDRFSAQQFSDYHSELNMSSLELGDSALYFCASSSGTNEQYFGPGTRLTVT.

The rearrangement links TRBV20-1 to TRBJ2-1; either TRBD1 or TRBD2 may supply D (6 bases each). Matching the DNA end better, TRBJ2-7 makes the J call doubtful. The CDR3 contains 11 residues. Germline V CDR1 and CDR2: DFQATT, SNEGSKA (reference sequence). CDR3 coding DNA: TGCAGTGCTGGGGGGCGGAATGAGCAGTACTTC. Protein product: CSAGGRNEQYF.

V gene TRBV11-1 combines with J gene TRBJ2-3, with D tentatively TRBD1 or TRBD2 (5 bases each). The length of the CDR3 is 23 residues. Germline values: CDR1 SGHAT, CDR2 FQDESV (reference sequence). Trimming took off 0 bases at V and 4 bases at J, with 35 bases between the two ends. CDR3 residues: CASSLARKESTSSWGYMADTQYF. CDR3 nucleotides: TGTGCCAGCAGCTTAGCCAGGAAGGAGTCTACATCTTCTTGGGGGTACATGGCAGATACGCAGTATTTT.

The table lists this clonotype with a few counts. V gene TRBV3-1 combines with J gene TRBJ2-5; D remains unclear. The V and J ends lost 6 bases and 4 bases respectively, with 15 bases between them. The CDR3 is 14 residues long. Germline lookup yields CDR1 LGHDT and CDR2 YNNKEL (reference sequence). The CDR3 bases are TGTGCCAGCAGGCCCCTCGATTGGGGAGAGACCCAGTACTTC. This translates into CASRPLDWGETQYF.

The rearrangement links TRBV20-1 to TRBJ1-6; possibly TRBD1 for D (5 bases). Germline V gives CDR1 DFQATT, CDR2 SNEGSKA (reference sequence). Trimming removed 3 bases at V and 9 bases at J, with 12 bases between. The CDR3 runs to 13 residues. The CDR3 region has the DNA TGCAGTGCTAGCCAGGGCAGGAGTTCACCCCTCCACTTT. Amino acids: CSASQGRSSPLHF.

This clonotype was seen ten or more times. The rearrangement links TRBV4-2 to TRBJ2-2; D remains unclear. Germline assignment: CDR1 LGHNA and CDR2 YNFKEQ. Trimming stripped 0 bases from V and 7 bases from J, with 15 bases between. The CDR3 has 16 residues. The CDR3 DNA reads TGTGCCAGCAGCCAAGAGCTTTTGCGTTCGTACGGGGAGCTGTTTTTT. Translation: CASSQELLRSYGELFF.

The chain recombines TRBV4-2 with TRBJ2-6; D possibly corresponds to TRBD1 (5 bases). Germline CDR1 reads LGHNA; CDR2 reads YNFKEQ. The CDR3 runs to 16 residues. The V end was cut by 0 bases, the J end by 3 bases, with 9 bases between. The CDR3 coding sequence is TGTGCCAGCAGCCAAGAAGGAGACAGTGGGGCCAACGTCCTGACTTTC. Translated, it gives CASSQEGDSGANVLTF.

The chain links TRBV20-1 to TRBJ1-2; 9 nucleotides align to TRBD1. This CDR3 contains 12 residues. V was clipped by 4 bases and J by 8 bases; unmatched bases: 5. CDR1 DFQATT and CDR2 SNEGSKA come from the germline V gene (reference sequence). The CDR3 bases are TGCAGTGCTACCCGAGGACAGGGGGGCTACACCTTC. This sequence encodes CSATRGQGGYTF.

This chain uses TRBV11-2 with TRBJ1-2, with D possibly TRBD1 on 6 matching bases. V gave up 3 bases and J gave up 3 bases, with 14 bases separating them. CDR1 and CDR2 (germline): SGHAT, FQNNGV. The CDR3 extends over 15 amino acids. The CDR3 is CASSFLDSSYYGYTF. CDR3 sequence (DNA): TGTGCCAGCAGCTTTTTGGACAGTTCGTACTATGGCTACACCTTC.

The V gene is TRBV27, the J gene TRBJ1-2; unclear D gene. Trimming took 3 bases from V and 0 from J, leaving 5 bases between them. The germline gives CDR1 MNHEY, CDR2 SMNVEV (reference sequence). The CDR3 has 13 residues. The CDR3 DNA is TGTGCCAGCAGTTTCACCCCTAACTATGGCTACACCTTC. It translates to CASSFTPNYGYTF.

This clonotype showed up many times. CDR3 amino acids: CASSFGLSSYEQYF. The CDR3 DNA sequence: TGTGCCAGCAGTTTTGGTCTCAGCTCCTACGAGCAGTACTTC. This chain links TRBV12-3 or TRBV12-4 with TRBJ2-7, with D uncertain. The germline V and J ends were trimmed by 3 bases and 0 bases, with 9 bases remaining between them. The CDR3 extends over 14 amino acids.

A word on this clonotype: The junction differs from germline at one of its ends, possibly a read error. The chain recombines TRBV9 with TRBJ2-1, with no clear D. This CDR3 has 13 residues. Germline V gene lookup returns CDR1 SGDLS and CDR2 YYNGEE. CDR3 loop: CASSSESAGERFF. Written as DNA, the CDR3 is TGTGCCAGCAGCTCCGAATCAGCTGGTGAGCGGTTCTTC.

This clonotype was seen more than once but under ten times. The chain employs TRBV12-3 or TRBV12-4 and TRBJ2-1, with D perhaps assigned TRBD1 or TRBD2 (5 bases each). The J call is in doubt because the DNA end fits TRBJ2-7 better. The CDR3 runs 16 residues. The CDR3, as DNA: TGTGCCAGCAGTTCCTACCGGGGCAGCTCCTACAATGAGCAGTACTTC. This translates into CASSSYRGSSYNEQYF.

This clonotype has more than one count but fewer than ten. CDR3 protein: CASSLGHPGEAFF. The CDR3 DNA is TGTGCCAGCAGCTTAGGTCACCCAGGCGAAGCTTTCTTT. This chain connects TRBV7-2 to TRBJ1-1, with unresolved D. This CDR3 has 13 residues. The germline V gene has CDR1 SGHTA and CDR2 FQGNSA. The ends were cut back, 1 base at V and 8 bases at J, with 11 bases in the middle.

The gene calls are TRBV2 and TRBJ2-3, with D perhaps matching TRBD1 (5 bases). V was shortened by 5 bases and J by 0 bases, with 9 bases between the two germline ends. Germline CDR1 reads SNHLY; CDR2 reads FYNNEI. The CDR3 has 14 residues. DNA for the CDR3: TGTGCCAGCAGTCGACAGCTAAGCACAGATACGCAGTATTTT. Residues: CASSRQLSTDTQYF.

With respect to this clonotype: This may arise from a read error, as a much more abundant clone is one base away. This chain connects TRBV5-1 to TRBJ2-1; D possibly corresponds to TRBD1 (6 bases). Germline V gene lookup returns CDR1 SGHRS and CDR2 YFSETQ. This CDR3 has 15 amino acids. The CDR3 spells CVSSSETGILNEQFF. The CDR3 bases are TGCGTCAGCAGCTCTGAGACAGGAATTCTAAATGAGCAGTTCTTC. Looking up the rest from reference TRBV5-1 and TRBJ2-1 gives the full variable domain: KAGVTQTPRYLIKTRGQQVTLSCSPISGHRSVSWYQQTPGQGLQFLFEYFSETQRNKGNFPGRFSGRQFSNSRSEMNVSTLELGDSALYLCVSSSETGILNEQFFGPGTRLTVL.

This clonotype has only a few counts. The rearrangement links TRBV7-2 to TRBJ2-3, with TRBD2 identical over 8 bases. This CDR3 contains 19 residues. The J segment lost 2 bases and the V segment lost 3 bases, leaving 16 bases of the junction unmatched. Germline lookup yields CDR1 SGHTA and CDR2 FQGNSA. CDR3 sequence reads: CASSLISGVAGTTTDTQYF. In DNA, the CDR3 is TGTGCCAGCAGCTTGATTAGCGGGGTCGCAGGGACGACCACAGATACGCAGTATTTT. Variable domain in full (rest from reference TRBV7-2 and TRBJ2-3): GAGVSQSPSNKVTEKGKDVELRCDPISGHTALYWYRQSLGQGLEFLIYFQGNSAPDKSGLPSDRFSAERTGGSVSTLTIQRTQQEDSAVYLCASSLISGVAGTTTDTQYFGPGTRLTVL.

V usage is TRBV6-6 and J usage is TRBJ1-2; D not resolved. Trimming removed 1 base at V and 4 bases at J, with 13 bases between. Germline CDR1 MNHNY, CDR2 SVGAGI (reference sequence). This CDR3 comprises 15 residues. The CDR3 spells CASSYYSGPSYGYTF. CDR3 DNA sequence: TGTGCCAGCAGTTACTACTCGGGCCCCTCCTATGGCTACACCTTC.

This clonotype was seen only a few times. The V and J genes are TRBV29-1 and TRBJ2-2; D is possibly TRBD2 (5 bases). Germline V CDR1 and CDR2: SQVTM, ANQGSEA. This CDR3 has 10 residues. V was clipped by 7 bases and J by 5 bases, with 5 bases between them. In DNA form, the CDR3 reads TGCAGCGGAGGGACCGGGGAGCTGTTTTTT. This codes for CSGGTGELFF.

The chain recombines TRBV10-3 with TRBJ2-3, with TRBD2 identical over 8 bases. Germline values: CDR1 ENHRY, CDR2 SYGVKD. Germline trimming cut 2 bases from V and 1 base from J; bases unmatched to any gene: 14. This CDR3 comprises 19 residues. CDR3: CAISEMAGGALGGTDTQYF. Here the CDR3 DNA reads TGTGCCATCAGTGAGATGGCCGGGGGGGCCCTTGGGGGCACAGATACGCAGTATTTT.

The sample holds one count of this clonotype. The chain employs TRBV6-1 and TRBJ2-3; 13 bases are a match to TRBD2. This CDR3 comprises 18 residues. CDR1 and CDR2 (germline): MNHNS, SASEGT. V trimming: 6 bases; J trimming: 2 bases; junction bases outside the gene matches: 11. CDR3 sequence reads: CASRKLAGGPITTDTQYF. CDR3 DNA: TGTGCCAGCAGAAAACTAGCGGGGGGGCCGATCACCACAGATACGCAGTATTTT.

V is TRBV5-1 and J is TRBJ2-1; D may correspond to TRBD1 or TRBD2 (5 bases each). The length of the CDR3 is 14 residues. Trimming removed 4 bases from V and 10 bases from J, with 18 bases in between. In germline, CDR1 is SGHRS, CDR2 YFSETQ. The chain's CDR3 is CASSPPGQSYEQFF. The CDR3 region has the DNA TGCGCCAGCAGCCCCCCGGGGCAGTCCTACGAGCAGTTCTTC.

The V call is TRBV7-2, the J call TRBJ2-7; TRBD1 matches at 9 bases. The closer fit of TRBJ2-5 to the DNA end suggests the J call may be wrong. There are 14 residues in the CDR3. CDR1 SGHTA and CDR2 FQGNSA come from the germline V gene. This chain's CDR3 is CASSRDRVGETQYF. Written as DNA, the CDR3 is TGTGCCAGCAGCCGGGACAGGGTCGGTGAGACCCAGTACTTC.

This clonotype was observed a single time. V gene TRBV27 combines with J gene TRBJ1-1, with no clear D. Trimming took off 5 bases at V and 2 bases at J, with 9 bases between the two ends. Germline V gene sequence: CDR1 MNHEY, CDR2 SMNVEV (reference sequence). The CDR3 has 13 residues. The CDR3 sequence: CASSPRKNTEAFF. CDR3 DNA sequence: TGTGCCAGCAGTCCCCGTAAAAACACTGAAGCTTTCTTT.

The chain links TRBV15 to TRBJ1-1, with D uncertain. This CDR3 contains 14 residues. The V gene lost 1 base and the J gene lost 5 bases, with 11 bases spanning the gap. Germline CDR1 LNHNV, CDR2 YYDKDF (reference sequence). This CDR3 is CATSRVPGWTEAFF. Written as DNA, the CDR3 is TGTGCCACCAGCAGAGTACCGGGGTGGACTGAAGCTTTCTTT.

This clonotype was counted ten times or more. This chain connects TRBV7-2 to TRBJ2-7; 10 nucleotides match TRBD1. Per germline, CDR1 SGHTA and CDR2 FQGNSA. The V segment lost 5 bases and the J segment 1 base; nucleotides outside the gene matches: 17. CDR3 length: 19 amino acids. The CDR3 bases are TGTGCCAGCAGCCCATTAGTGGTTTTGGGACAGGGGTTTTCCTACGAGCAGTACTTC. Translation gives CASSPLVVLGQGFSYEQYF.

In nucleotides, the CDR3 is TGTGCCAGCGGACTAACCCCAAATGAAAAACTGTTTTTT. Protein: CASGLTPNEKLFF. V gene TRBV6-5 combines with J gene TRBJ1-4; D gene uncertain. The CDR3 length is 13 residues. Germline CDR1 reads MNHEY; CDR2 reads SVGAGI. The ends were cut back, 8 bases at V and 5 bases at J, with 12 bases in the middle.